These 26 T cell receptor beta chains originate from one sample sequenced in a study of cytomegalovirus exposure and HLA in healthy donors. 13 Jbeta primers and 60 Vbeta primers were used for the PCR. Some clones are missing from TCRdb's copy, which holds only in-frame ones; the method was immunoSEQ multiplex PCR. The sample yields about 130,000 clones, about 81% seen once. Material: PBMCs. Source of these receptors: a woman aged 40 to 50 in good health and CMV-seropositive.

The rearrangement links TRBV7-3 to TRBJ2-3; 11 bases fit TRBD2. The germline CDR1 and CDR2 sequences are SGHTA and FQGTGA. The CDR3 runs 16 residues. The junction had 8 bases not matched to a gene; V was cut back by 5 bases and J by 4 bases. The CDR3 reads CASSAQLAGEADTQYF. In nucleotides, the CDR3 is TGTGCCAGCAGCGCTCAACTAGCGGGAGAAGCAGATACGCAGTATTTT.

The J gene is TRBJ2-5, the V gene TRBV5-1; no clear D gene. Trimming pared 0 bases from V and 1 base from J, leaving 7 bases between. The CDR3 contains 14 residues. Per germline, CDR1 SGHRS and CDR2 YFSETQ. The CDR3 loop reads CASSLDSIQETQYF. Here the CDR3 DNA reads TGCGCCAGCAGCTTGGACTCAATCCAAGAGACCCAGTACTTC.

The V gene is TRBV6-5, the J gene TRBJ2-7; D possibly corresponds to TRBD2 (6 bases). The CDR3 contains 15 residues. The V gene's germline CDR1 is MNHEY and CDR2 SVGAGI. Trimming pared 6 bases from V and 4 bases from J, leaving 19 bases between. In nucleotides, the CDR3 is TGTGCCAGCAGACACCGGGACTCAGGCGATTACGAGCAGTACTTC. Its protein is CASRHRDSGDYEQYF.

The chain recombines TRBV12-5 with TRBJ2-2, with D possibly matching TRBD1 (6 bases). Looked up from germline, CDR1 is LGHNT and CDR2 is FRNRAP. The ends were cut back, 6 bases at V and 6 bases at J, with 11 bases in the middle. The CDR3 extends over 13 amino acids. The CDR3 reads CASGWDIAGELFF. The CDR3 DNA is TGTGCTAGTGGCTGGGACATCGCCGGGGAGCTGTTTTTT.

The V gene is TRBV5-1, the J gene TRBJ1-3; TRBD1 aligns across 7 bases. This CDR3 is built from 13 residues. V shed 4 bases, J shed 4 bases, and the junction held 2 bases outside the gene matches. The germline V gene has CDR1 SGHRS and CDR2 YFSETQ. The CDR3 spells CASSRGQGNTIYF. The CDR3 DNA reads TGCGCCAGCAGCCGGGGACAGGGAAACACCATATATTTT.

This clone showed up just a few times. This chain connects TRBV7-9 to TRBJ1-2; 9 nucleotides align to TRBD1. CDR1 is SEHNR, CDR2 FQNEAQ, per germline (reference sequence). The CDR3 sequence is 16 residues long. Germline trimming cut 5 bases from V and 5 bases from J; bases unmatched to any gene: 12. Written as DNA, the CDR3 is TGTGCCAGCAGCGAGGACAGGGGAGAAGGGAAGTATGGCTACACCTTC. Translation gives CASSEDRGEGKYGYTF. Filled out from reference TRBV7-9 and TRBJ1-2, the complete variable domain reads DTGVSQNPRHKITKRGQNVTFRCDPISEHNRLYWYRQTLGQGPEFLTYFQNEAQLEKSRLLSDRFSAERPKGSFSTLEIQRTEQGDSAMYLCASSEDRGEGKYGYTFGSGTRLTVV.

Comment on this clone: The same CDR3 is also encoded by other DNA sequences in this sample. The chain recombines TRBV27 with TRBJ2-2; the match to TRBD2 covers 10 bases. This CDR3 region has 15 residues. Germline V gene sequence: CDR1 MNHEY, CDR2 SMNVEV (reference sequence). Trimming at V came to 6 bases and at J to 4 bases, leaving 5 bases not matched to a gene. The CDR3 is CASRGLAGVTGELFF. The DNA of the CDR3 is TGTGCCAGCAGGGGGCTAGCGGGAGTCACCGGGGAGCTGTTTTTT.

CDR3 region: CASRDTGGFYQPQHF. As DNA, the CDR3 is TGCGCCAGCAGGGATACAGGGGGATTCTATCAGCCCCAGCATTTT. V and J are TRBV4-1 and TRBJ1-5; TRBD1 matches at 8 bases. CDR1 is MGHRA, CDR2 YSYEKL, per germline. Trimming cost V 6 bases and J 5 bases; bases outside gene matches: 9. The CDR3 runs 15 residues.

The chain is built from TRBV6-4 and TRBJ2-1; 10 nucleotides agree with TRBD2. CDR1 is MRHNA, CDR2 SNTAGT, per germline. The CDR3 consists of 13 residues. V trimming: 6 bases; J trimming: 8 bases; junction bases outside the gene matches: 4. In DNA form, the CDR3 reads TGTGCCAGCAGAGCGGGAGGGGTGGATGAGCAGTTCTTC. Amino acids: CASRAGGVDEQFF.

The CDR3 protein is CAWGETGGAFF. CDR3 DNA sequence: TGTGCCTGGGGAGAGACAGGCGGGGCTTTCTTT. The chain is built from TRBV30 and TRBJ1-1; D perhaps matches TRBD1 (6 bases). Germline V gene lookup returns CDR1 GTSNPN and CDR2 SVGIG (reference sequence). Trimming left V 5 bases short and J 11 bases short, with 15 bases between. This CDR3 comprises 11 residues.

This CDR3 is CASSTWDSPYEQYF. CDR3 sequence (DNA): TGCGCCAGCAGCACATGGGACAGCCCCTACGAGCAGTACTTC. V gene TRBV5-1 combines with J gene TRBJ2-7, with 7 positions matching TRBD1. The trim removed 4 bases at V and 2 bases at J, leaving 6 bases unmatched. The CDR3 sequence is 14 residues long. CDR1 SGHRS and CDR2 YFSETQ come from the germline V gene.

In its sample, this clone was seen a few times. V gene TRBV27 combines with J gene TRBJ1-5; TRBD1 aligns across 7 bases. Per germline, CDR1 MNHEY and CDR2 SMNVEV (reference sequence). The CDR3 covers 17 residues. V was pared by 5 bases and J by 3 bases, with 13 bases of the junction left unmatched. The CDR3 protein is CASSPRDSPQNNQPQHF. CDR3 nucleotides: TGTGCCAGCAGTCCACGGGACAGCCCGCAAAACAATCAGCCCCAGCATTTT.

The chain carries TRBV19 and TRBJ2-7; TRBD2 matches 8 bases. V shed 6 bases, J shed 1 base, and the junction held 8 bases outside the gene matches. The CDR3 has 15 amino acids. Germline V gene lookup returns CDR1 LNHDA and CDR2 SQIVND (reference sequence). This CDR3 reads CASSPAGGGSYEQYF. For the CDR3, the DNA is TGTGCCAGTAGCCCGGCCGGGGGGGGATCCTACGAGCAGTACTTC.

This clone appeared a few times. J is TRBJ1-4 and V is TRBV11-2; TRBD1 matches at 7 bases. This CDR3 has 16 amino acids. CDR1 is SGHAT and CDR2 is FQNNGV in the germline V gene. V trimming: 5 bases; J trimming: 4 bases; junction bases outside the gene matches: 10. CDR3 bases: TGTGCCAGCAGCCAGGGGGTGATCAGGAGTAATGAAAAACTGTTTTTT. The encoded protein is CASSQGVIRSNEKLFF.

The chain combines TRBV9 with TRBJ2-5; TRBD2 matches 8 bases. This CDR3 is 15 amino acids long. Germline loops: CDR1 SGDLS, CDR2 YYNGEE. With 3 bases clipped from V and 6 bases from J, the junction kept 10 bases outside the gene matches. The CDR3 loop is CASSAGGAWTKTQYF. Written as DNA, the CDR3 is TGTGCCAGCAGCGCGGGGGGGGCCTGGACGAAGACCCAGTACTTC. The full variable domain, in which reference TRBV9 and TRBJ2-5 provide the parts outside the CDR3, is DSGVTQTPKHLITATGQRVTLRCSPRSGDLSVYWYQQSLDQGLQFLIQYYNGEERAKGNILERFSAQQFPDLHSELNLSSLELGDSALYFCASSAGGAWTKTQYFGPGTRLLVL.

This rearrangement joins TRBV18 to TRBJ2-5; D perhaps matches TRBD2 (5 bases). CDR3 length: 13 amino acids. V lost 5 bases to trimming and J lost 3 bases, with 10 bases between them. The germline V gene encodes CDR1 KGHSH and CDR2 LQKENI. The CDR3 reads CASSIRTEETQYF. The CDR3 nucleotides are TGTGCCAGCTCAATACGGACTGAAGAGACCCAGTACTTC.

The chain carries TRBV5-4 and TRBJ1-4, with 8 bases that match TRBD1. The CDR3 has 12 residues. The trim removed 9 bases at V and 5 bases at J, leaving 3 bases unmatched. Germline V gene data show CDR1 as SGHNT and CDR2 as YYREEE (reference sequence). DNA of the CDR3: TGTGCCACGAACAGGGGGAATGAAAAACTGTTTTTT. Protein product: CATNRGNEKLFF.

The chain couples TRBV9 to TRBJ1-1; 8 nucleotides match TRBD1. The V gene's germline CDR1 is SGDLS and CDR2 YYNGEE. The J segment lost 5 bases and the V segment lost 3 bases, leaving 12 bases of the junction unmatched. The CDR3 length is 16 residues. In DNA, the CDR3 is TGTGCCAGCAGCGCAGGGACCCGACAGGGGAGTACTGAAGCTTTCTTT. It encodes CASSAGTRQGSTEAFF. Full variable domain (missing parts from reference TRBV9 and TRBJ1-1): DSGVTQTPKHLITATGQRVTLRCSPRSGDLSVYWYQQSLDQGLQFLIQYYNGEERAKGNILERFSAQQFPDLHSELNLSSLELGDSALYFCASSAGTRQGSTEAFFGQGTRLTVV.

The CDR3 DNA reads as TGTGCCAGCAGCTTCAAAAAGGGGACATCGAACCGTGAAGCTTTCTTT. It encodes CASSFKKGTSNREAFF. This chain links TRBV7-3 with TRBJ1-1, with D possibly TRBD1 on 6 matching bases. The length of the CDR3 is 16 residues. V lost 3 bases and J 7 bases, leaving 21 bases between the germline ends. Germline CDR1 SGHTA, CDR2 FQGTGA.

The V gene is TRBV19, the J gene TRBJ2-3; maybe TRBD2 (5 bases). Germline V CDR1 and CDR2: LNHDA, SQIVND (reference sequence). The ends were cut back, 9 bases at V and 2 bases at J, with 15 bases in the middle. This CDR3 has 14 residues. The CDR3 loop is CASTLASLTDTQYF. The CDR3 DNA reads TGTGCCAGCACCCTAGCATCCCTCACAGATACGCAGTATTTT.

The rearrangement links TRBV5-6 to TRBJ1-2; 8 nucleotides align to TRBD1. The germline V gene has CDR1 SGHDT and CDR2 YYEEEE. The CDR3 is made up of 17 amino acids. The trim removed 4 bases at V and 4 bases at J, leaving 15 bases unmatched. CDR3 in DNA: TGTGCCAGCAGCCCCGAGGTAGGGACAGGTCCATCCTATGGCTACACCTTC. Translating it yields CASSPEVGTGPSYGYTF.

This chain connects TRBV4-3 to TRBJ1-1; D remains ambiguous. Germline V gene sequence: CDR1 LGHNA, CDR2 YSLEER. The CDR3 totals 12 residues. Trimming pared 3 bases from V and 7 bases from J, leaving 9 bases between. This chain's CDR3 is CASSQDGVEAFF. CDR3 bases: TGCGCCAGCAGCCAGGACGGGGTTGAAGCTTTCTTT.

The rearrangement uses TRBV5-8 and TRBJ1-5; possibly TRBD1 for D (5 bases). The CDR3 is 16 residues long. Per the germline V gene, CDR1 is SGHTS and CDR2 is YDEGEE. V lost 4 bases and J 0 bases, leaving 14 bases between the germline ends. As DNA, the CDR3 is TGTGCCAGCAGCAACCCGACAGATTATAGCAATCAGCCCCAGCATTTT. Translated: CASSNPTDYSNQPQHF.

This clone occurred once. For the CDR3, the DNA is TGTGCCAGCAGTTTGCGGGACAGCGGCTACGAGCAGTACTTC. This sequence encodes CASSLRDSGYEQYF. V usage is TRBV6-5 and J usage is TRBJ2-7, with D maybe TRBD1 (7 bases). Germline lookup yields CDR1 MNHEY and CDR2 SVGAGI. The CDR3 extends over 14 amino acids. V shed 4 bases and J shed 3 bases, with 13 bases lying between them.

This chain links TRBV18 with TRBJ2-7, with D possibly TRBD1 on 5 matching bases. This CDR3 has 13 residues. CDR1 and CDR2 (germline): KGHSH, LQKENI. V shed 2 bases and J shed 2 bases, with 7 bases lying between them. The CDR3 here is CASSPGAPYEQYF. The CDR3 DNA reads TGTGCCAGCTCACCAGGGGCTCCCTACGAGCAGTACTTC.

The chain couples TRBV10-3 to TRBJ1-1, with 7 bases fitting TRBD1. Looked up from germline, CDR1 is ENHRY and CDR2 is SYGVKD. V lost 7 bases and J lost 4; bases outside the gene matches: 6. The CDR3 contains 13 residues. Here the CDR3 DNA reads TGTGCCATCACCCGACAGGGTGGCACTGAAGCTTTCTTT. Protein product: CAITRQGGTEAFF.